This TCR beta chain was found in a study of T cell changes during pregnancy in multiple sclerosis. Sequenced by immunoSEQ multiplex PCR; TCRdb stores in-frame clones only, minus some. This table holds 70,000 to 80,000 clones, 85% to 95% found once. This CDR3 region has 16 residues. The germline CDR1 and CDR2 sequences are MDHEN and SYDVKM. Trimming at V came to 3 bases and at J to 3 bases, leaving 5 bases not matched to a gene. This clonotype originated in a female donor with multiple sclerosis, enrolled in a pregnancy study. Sample: peripheral blood, taken in the first trimester of pregnancy. V is TRBV28 and J is TRBJ1-2, with 12 positions matching TRBD1. The CDR3 loop is CASSLGGQGADYGYTF. CDR3 DNA: TGTGCCAGCAGTTTGGGGGGACAGGGGGCGGACTATGGCTACACCTTC.